The 7 T cell receptor beta chains presented below share a single source sample, sequenced in a study of identical twins. TCRdb used MiXCR to reprocess the 5' RACE reads, holding one entry per CDR3 protein. The sample contains approximately 600,000 distinct CDR3 sequences, 7.1% of which appear only once. The same sample was also used in a study of yellow fever vaccine responses in identical twins.

The sample consisted of PBMCs. These receptors originate from a woman in her late teens or twenties in good health.

The gene calls are TRBV5-1 and TRBJ2-1, with D possibly TRBD2 on 6 matching bases. The V and J ends lost 4 bases and 2 bases respectively, with 13 bases between them. The V gene's germline CDR1 is SGHRS and CDR2 YFSETQ. The CDR3 runs 15 residues. The CDR3 is CASSQIGGAYNEQFF. CDR3 DNA: TGCGCCAGCAGCCAGATTGGCGGGGCCTACAATGAGCAGTTCTTC.

This clonotype was observed a handful of times. The rearrangement links TRBV7-9 to TRBJ1-5; D remains unclear. Trimming took 7 bases from V and 7 from J, leaving 11 bases between them. This CDR3 has 12 amino acids. Germline V gives CDR1 SEHNR, CDR2 FQNEAQ (reference sequence). Here the CDR3 reads CASNFEGQPQHF. In DNA form, the CDR3 reads TGTGCCAGCAATTTCGAGGGCCAGCCCCAGCATTTT.

This clonotype was observed at least ten times. The CDR3 reads CATSKGRDYNEQFF. In DNA form, the CDR3 reads TGTGCCACCAGCAAAGGACGGGACTACAATGAGCAGTTCTTC. The J gene is TRBJ2-1, the V gene TRBV15; D might be TRBD2 (5 bases). The ends were cut back, 4 bases at V and 3 bases at J, with 10 bases in the middle. The CDR3 covers 14 residues. Germline V lookup: CDR1 LNHNV, CDR2 YYDKDF (reference sequence). Full variable domain (remainder filled in from reference TRBV15 and TRBJ2-1): DAMVIQNPRYQVTQFGKPVTLSCSQTLNHNVMYWYQQKSSQAPKLLFHYYDKDFNNEADTPDNFQSRRPNTSFCFLDIRSPGLGDTAMYLCATSKGRDYNEQFFGPGTRLTVL.

This chain links TRBV12-3 or TRBV12-4 with TRBJ2-7, with 9 nucleotides matching TRBD2. With V trimmed by 6 bases and J by 3 bases, 9 bases remained unmatched. CDR3 length: 15 residues. Written as DNA, the CDR3 is TGTGCCAGCAGCCTCAGCGGGAGGATGGTCTACGAGCAGTACTTC. Protein sequence: CASSLSGRMVYEQYF.

This clonotype was counted at least ten times. The chain uses TRBV12-3 or TRBV12-4 and TRBJ2-2; possibly TRBD1 or TRBD2 for D (5 bases each). This CDR3 is built from 15 residues. V was trimmed by 3 bases and J by 2 bases, leaving 10 bases between them. The CDR3 DNA reads as TGTGCCAGCAGTTTGGAGAGGGGAAACACCGGGGAGCTGTTTTTT. This encodes CASSLERGNTGELFF.

This clonotype was detected only a few times. The chain recombines TRBV20-1 with TRBJ1-1, with D maybe TRBD1 (6 bases). The CDR3 consists of 12 residues. Germline CDR1 DFQATT, CDR2 SNEGSKA (reference sequence). The V and J ends lost 3 bases and 11 bases respectively, with 16 bases between them. CDR3 bases: TGCAGTGCTAGGGGGGGGCAGACCGAGGCTTTCTTT. Encoded protein: CSARGGQTEAFF.

CDR3 in amino acids: CSAGQTGSGNTIYF. The CDR3 DNA reads as TGCAGTGCTGGACAGACCGGCTCTGGAAACACCATATATTTT. The V and J genes are TRBV20-1 and TRBJ1-3; a weak D match, TRBD1 (6 bases). The germline V and J ends were trimmed by 5 bases and 0 bases, with 11 bases remaining between them. CDR3 length equals 14 residues. Germline CDR1 DFQATT, CDR2 SNEGSKA (reference sequence).